This entry lists 20 T cell receptor beta chains sequenced from one sample in a study of blood T cell repertoires in COVID-19. Measured with immunoSEQ multiplex PCR; TCRdb has only the in-frame clones, and not every one. The sample shows tens of thousands of clones, about four fifths of them seen only once. The specimen sequenced was peripheral blood. The receptor set was obtained from an elderly man with COVID-19, enrolled during active disease.

The rearrangement joins TRBV5-1 to TRBJ1-6; 7 nucleotides align to TRBD1. CDR3 length equals 14 residues. V lost 3 bases and J lost 7; bases outside the gene matches: 4. Germline V gene lookup returns CDR1 SGHRS and CDR2 YFSETQ. CDR3 in amino acids: CASSSGQTNSPLHF. In DNA form, the CDR3 reads TGCGCCAGCAGCTCGGGACAGACGAATTCACCCCTCCACTTT.

The chain recombines TRBV27 with TRBJ1-5, with D possibly being TRBD1 (5 bases). V was shortened by 2 bases and J by 0 bases, with 14 bases between the two germline ends. Per germline, CDR1 MNHEY and CDR2 SMNVEV (reference sequence). The CDR3 runs to 17 residues. CDR3 sequence: CASSLKGYWDSNQPQHF. In nucleotides, the CDR3 is TGTGCCAGCAGTTTAAAGGGGTACTGGGATAGCAATCAGCCCCAGCATTTT.

In its sample, this clone was seen once. This chain connects TRBV30 to TRBJ1-4; TRBD1 aligns across 9 bases. Unmatched junction bases numbered 6, after V lost 7 bases and J lost 6 bases. The CDR3 runs to 13 residues. Germline V gene lookup returns CDR1 GTSNPN and CDR2 SVGIG (reference sequence). The CDR3 spells CASTRDRDEKLFF. In nucleotides, the CDR3 is TGTGCCTCAACCCGGGACAGGGATGAAAAACTGTTTTTT.

The CDR3 loop reads CASSDRLDTFETQYF. CDR3 bases: TGTGCCAGCAGTGATCGCCTAGATACTTTTGAGACCCAGTACTTC. The chain carries TRBV6-1 and TRBJ2-5; no clear D. This CDR3 has 15 residues. The germline gives CDR1 MNHNS, CDR2 SASEGT. V was pared by 3 bases and J by 5 bases, with 16 bases between.

V is TRBV6-5 and J is TRBJ2-5, with 8 nucleotides matching TRBD1. The CDR3 has 15 residues. CDR1 and CDR2 (germline): MNHEY, SVGAGI. V was clipped by 5 bases and J by 5 bases; unmatched bases: 10. CDR3 region: CASSTSQGAGETQYF. CDR3 in DNA: TGTGCCAGCAGTACAAGCCAGGGGGCTGGCGAGACCCAGTACTTC.

This clone has just a few counts. The genes are TRBV7-9 and TRBJ1-3; the D gene is possibly TRBD1 (6 bases). Looked up from germline, CDR1 is SEHNR and CDR2 is FQNEAQ (reference sequence). This CDR3 has 16 amino acids. The V end was cut by 5 bases, the J end by 2 bases, with 16 bases between. CDR3 amino acids: CASSKTTGTTGNTIYF. The DNA for the CDR3 is TGTGCCAGCAGCAAAACAACCGGGACAACTGGAAACACCATATATTTT. The full variable domain, in which reference TRBV7-9 and TRBJ1-3 provide the parts outside the CDR3, is DTGVSQNPRHKITKRGQNVTFRCDPISEHNRLYWYRQTLGQGPEFLTYFQNEAQLEKSRLLSDRFSAERPKGSFSTLEIQRTEQGDSAMYLCASSKTTGTTGNTIYFGEGSWLTVV.

The rearrangement joins TRBV5-1 to TRBJ2-5; 11 nucleotides line up with TRBD2. CDR1 and CDR2 (germline): SGHRS, YFSETQ. CDR3 length equals 13 residues. J was trimmed by 3 bases and V by 5 bases; bases with no gene match: 0. The chain's CDR3 is CASRLAGEETQYF. In DNA form, the CDR3 reads TGCGCCAGCAGACTAGCGGGAGAAGAGACCCAGTACTTC.

The chain couples TRBV7-2 to TRBJ2-2; D uncertain. Germline loops: CDR1 SGHTA, CDR2 FQGNSA. V gave up 8 bases and J gave up 5 bases, with 6 bases separating them. There are 11 residues in the CDR3. CDR3 DNA sequence: TGTGCCAGCTCCCGGACCGGGGAGCTGTTTTTT. This translates into CASSRTGELFF.

V and J are TRBV7-8 and TRBJ2-3; 7 bases line up with TRBD1. Germline V gene lookup returns CDR1 SGHVS and CDR2 FQNEAQ. The CDR3 covers 16 residues. The V segment lost 0 bases and the J segment 4 bases; nucleotides outside the gene matches: 7. DNA for the CDR3: TGTGCCAGCAGCTTAGCCCAGACAGGGATGGCAGATACGCAGTATTTT. Translating it yields CASSLAQTGMADTQYF.

This chain links TRBV2 with TRBJ2-3, with 8 positions matching TRBD2. CDR1 is SNHLY, CDR2 FYNNEI, per germline. V was pared by 7 bases and J by 5 bases, with 8 bases of the junction left unmatched. The CDR3 covers 14 residues. CDR3 sequence: CASIRAGVGDTQYF. The CDR3 nucleotides read TGTGCCAGCATCAGAGCGGGAGTGGGAGATACGCAGTATTTT.

The chain has TRBV16 and TRBJ1-5; a weak D match, TRBD1 (6 bases). There are 16 residues in the CDR3. V was trimmed by 0 bases and J by 3 bases, leaving 12 bases between them. The germline CDR1 and CDR2 sequences are KGHSY and FQNENV. The CDR3 nucleotides read TGTGCCAGCAGCCAATCGTTGGCAGGGGCCAATCAGCCCCAGCATTTT. Its translation is CASSQSLAGANQPQHF.

This chain uses TRBV19 with TRBJ2-7, with a weak D call TRBD1 (6 bases). Trimming shortened V by 4 bases and J by 0 bases, and 7 bases separated the two germline ends. This CDR3 is 13 amino acids long. The V gene's germline CDR1 is LNHDA and CDR2 SQIVND (reference sequence). The CDR3 DNA reads as TGTGCCAGTAGTAGGGACAACTCCTACGAGCAGTACTTC. This sequence encodes CASSRDNSYEQYF.

The rearrangement links TRBV2 to TRBJ1-6; 8 bases fit TRBD1. CDR1 is SNHLY, CDR2 FYNNEI, per germline. The CDR3 loop spans 16 amino acids. Germline trimming cut 6 bases from V and 4 bases from J; bases unmatched to any gene: 8. The CDR3 loop reads CASRYDRGAYNSPLHF. DNA of the CDR3: TGTGCCAGCAGGTACGACAGGGGCGCATATAATTCACCCCTCCACTTT.

The chain couples TRBV11-2 to TRBJ2-5; 12 positions match TRBD2. CDR1 and CDR2 (germline): SGHAT, FQNNGV. J gave up 7 bases and V 7 bases, and 10 bases lay outside the gene matches. The CDR3 loop spans 15 amino acids. This chain's CDR3 is CASTVTSGGRGTQYF. In DNA form, the CDR3 reads TGTGCCAGCACCGTGACTAGCGGGGGCCGGGGGACCCAGTACTTC.

The chain couples TRBV12-3 or TRBV12-4 to TRBJ2-7; possibly TRBD1 for D (6 bases). This CDR3 comprises 13 residues. V was shortened by 1 base and J by 3 bases, with 7 bases between the two germline ends. The CDR3 bases are TGTGCCAGCAGTTTAGAGGACAGCTACGAGCAGTACTTC. Translation gives CASSLEDSYEQYF.

The rearrangement joins TRBV29-1 to TRBJ1-1; 12 positions match TRBD1. Germline V gene data show CDR1 as SQVTM and CDR2 as ANQGSEA. The CDR3 sequence is 11 residues long. The V segment lost 5 bases and the J segment 10 bases; nucleotides outside the gene matches: 2. The CDR3 region is CSVRDRGLAFF. Here the CDR3 DNA reads TGCAGCGTTAGGGACAGGGGGCTAGCTTTCTTT. Combining the CDR3 with reference TRBV29-1 and TRBJ1-1 gives the whole variable domain SAVISQKPSRDICQRGTSLTIQCQVDSQVTMMFWYRQQPGQSLTLIATANQGSEATYESGFVIDKFPISRPNLTFSTLTVSNMSPEDSSIYLCSVRDRGLAFFGQGTRLTVV.

This chain connects TRBV29-1 to TRBJ2-5; 7 nucleotides agree with TRBD1. Germline V gene data show CDR1 as SQVTM and CDR2 as ANQGSEA. After removal of 4 bases from V and 3 bases from J, the junction contained 11 bases not matched to a gene. The CDR3 sequence is 15 residues long. As DNA, the CDR3 is TGCAGCGTTGGCTTGGACAGGTCTTGGGAAGAGACCCAGTACTTC. Translating gives CSVGLDRSWEETQYF.

The chain uses TRBV27 and TRBJ1-4; D possibly corresponds to TRBD1 (5 bases). The V gene lost 3 bases and the J gene lost 10 bases, with 15 bases spanning the gap. The CDR3 runs to 14 residues. Germline CDR1 MNHEY, CDR2 SMNVEV (reference sequence). This CDR3 reads CASSFRAPMTKLFF. CDR3 nucleotides: TGTGCCAGCAGTTTCAGGGCTCCTATGACAAAACTGTTTTTT.

V is TRBV7-2 and J is TRBJ2-2, with 7 nucleotides matching TRBD2. Germline CDR1 SGHTA, CDR2 FQGNSA. The CDR3 is 15 residues long. V shed 7 bases and J 1 base; nucleotides not matched to a gene: 6. The CDR3 here is CASTPSGLNTGELFF. The DNA for the CDR3 is TGTGCCAGCACCCCTAGCGGTCTGAACACCGGGGAGCTGTTTTTT.

The rearrangement links TRBV7-8 to TRBJ2-7; D unclear. The CDR3 is made up of 16 amino acids. Germline V gene sequence: CDR1 SGHVS, CDR2 FQNEAQ. V was trimmed by 2 bases and J by 0 bases, leaving 14 bases between them. The CDR3 DNA is TGTGCCAGCAGCTTACGGCCCTCAGGCAGCTCCTACGAGCAGTACTTC. It translates to CASSLRPSGSSYEQYF.